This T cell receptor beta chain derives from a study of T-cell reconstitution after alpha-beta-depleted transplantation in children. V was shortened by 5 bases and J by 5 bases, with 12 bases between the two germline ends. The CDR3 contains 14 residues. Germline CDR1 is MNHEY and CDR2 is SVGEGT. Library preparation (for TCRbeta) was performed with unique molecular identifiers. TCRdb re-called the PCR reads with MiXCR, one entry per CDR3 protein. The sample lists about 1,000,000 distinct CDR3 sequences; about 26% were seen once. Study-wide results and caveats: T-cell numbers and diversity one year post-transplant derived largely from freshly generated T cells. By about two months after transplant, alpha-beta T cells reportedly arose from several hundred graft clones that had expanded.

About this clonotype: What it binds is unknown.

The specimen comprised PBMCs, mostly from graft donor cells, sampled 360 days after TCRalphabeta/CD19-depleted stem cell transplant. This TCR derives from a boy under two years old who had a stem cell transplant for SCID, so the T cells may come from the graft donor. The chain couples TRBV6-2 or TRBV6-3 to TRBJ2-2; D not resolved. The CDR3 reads CASSLRIETGELFF. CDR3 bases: TGTGCCAGCAGTCTTAGGATTGAGACCGGGGAGCTGTTTTTT.